The rows below give T cell receptor beta chains drawn from one sample of a study of blood T cell repertoires in COVID-19. The protocol was immunoSEQ multiplex PCR, while the TCRdb copy is restricted to in-frame clones and leaves out a portion. The table lists under 200,000 clones, almost 85% of them singletons. The sample consisted of peripheral blood. Source of these receptors: a man aged 18 to 30 with active or convalescent COVID-19. Both conserved end residues are part of each CDR3. The D gene is left open where the match is weak. Only some rows state a clone size, as once, few, many or a class for expanded clones.

V,size,length,D,J,DNA,CDR3
TRBV5-1,.,14,TRBD1,TRBJ1-4,TGCGCCAGCACTCAGGGGGTCGGCAATGAAAAACTGTTTTTT,CASTQGVGNEKLFF
TRBV18,.,16,TRBD2,TRBJ2-2,TGTGCCAGCTCCCAAGGACTAGCGGGACGAACCGGGGAGCTGTTTTTT,CASSQGLAGRTGELFF
TRBV6-5,.,14,.,TRBJ1-5,TGTGCCAGCAGTTGGTCAGGTCCTTATCAGCCCCAGCATTTT,CASSWSGPYQPQHF
TRBV7-6,once,15,TRBD1,TRBJ1-4,TGTGCCAGCAGCCGAGTGGGACAGTCTAATGAAAAACTGTTTTTT,CASSRVGQSNEKLFF
TRBV5-1,.,14,TRBD1,TRBJ2-7,TGCGCCAGCAGCCCAACTTACAGGGGTAGCGAGCAGTACTTC,CASSPTYRGSEQYF
TRBV19,.,14,.,TRBJ1-5,TGTGCCAGTAGTACCGGGACATTCAATCAGCCCCAGCATTTT,CASSTGTFNQPQHF
TRBV6-5,.,15,TRBD2,TRBJ2-1,TGTGCCAGCAGAAGGCCGGGACTAGCGGACAATGAGCAGTTCTTC,CASRRPGLADNEQFF
TRBV5-1,.,15,TRBD2,TRBJ2-2,TGCGCCAGCAGCTTGGGCCTAGCGGGCGCCGGGGAGCTGTTTTTT,CASSLGLAGAGELFF
TRBV2,.,16,TRBD1,TRBJ2-5,TGTGCCAGCAGTAGAATGGGACAGCCCTTCCAAGAGACCCAGTACTTC,CASSRMGQPFQETQYF
TRBV14,.,14,TRBD2,TRBJ2-1,TGTGCCAGCAGCCAAGTGACTAGCGTTGGTGAGCAGTTCTTC,CASSQVTSVGEQFF
TRBV6-5,.,13,.,TRBJ1-1,TGTGCCAGCAGTTCCCAGTCCAACACTGAAGCTTTCTTT,CASSSQSNTEAFF
TRBV6-2/TRBV6-3,.,13,.,TRBJ1-5,TGTGCCAGCAGTCGACAATGGAATCAGCCCCAGCATTTT,CASSRQWNQPQHF
TRBV29-1,.,12,.,TRBJ2-3,TGCAGCGTTGAGGGAGCGCAGGATACGCAGTATTTT,CSVEGAQDTQYF
TRBV5-1,few,17,TRBD1,TRBJ2-1,TGCGCCAGCAGCTTGGGAGGGGGCGGTGGTTTGTGGAATGAGCAGTTCTTC,CASSLGGGGGLWNEQFF
TRBV4-3,.,15,.,TRBJ1-2,TGCGCCAGCAGCCAAGACGCGCGGGGCTCCTATGGCTACACCTTC,CASSQDARGSYGYTF
TRBV7-3,.,15,.,TRBJ1-2,TGTGCCAGCAGGGGTCCGCGGCAGGCGGGGAATGGCTACACCTTC,CASRGPRQAGNGYTF
TRBV9,once,15,TRBD1,TRBJ2-1,TGTGCCAGCAGCGCGGGACAGGGGTCCTACAATGAGCAGTTCTTC,CASSAGQGSYNEQFF
TRBV11-2,.,13,.,TRBJ1-2,TGTGCCACCCCAGGGGCGCATGGCTATGGCTACACCTTC,CATPGAHGYGYTF
TRBV5-8,.,15,.,TRBJ1-5,TGTGCCAGCAGCTTGCGCAGGGCCACTAATCAGCCCCAGCATTTT,CASSLRRATNQPQHF
TRBV3-1/TRBV3-2,once,18,.,TRBJ2-2,TGTGCCAGCAGCCAAGGCCCAATACTCCGGGAGACGACCGGGGAGCTGTTTTTT,CASSQGPILRETTGELFF
TRBV3-1/TRBV3-2,.,17,TRBD2,TRBJ2-1,TGTGCCAGCAGCCCCACCCCGACTAGCGGCCCCTACAATGAGCAGTTCTTC,CASSPTPTSGPYNEQFF
TRBV5-5,.,14,.,TRBJ1-6,TGTGCCAGCAGCTTGGGGGCAGCCTATTCACCCCTCCACTTT,CASSLGAAYSPLHF
TRBV11-2,.,10,.,TRBJ2-7,TGTGCCAGCAGCTTCATCGAGCAGTACTTC,CASSFIEQYF
TRBV6-4,.,13,.,TRBJ2-3,TGTGCCAGCAGTTTAGCTAGCACAGATACGCAGTATTTT,CASSLASTDTQYF
TRBV9,.,15,TRBD1,TRBJ1-4,TGTGCCAGCAGCGCTTCCGGGACAGGGGCTGAAAAACTGTTTTTT,CASSASGTGAEKLFF
TRBV7-2,.,15,.,TRBJ1-2,TGTGCCAGCAGCTTACCCACAGGACATTTTTCTGGCTACACCTTC,CASSLPTGHFSGYTF
TRBV6-4,many,16,TRBD2,TRBJ2-1,TGTGCCAGCAGTGACCTGAGGACTAGCTCCTACAATGAGCAGTTCTTC,CASSDLRTSSYNEQFF
TRBV19,.,11,.,TRBJ1-2,TGTGCCAGTAGTATAGGGAGTGGCTACACCTTC,CASSIGSGYTF
TRBV11-2,.,16,.,TRBJ1-1,TGTGCCAGCAGCTCGGGGGTTGGGGGGATGGTGACTGAAGCTTTCTTT,CASSSGVGGMVTEAFF
TRBV24-1,.,19,.,TRBJ2-6,TGTGCCACCAGTGACACTATCGGACATTCTCGCTCTGGGGCCAACGTCCTGACTTTC,CATSDTIGHSRSGANVLTF
TRBV5-4,.,15,TRBD2,TRBJ2-1,TGTGCCAGCAGCTATAGCGGGATCTCCTACAATGAGCAGTTCTTC,CASSYSGISYNEQFF
TRBV24-1,.,16,TRBD1,TRBJ1-5,TGTGCCACCAGATTAAGACAGGGCGGAGGCAATCAGCCCCAGCATTTT,CATRLRQGGGNQPQHF
TRBV14,few,16,TRBD2,TRBJ2-2,TGTGCCAGCAGCTTAGCGGGGGGGCCGTTCACCGGGGAGCTGTTTTTT,CASSLAGGPFTGELFF
TRBV28,.,12,TRBD1,TRBJ2-7,TGTGCCACGGCGCGACAGGGCGGCGAGCAGTACTTC,CATARQGGEQYF
TRBV19,.,16,TRBD1,TRBJ1-2,TGTGCCAGTAGTCCCACGGACAGGGGGCGCGTCTATGGCTACACCTTC,CASSPTDRGRVYGYTF
TRBV28,.,13,.,TRBJ1-2,TGTGCCAGCACGGGGGGGGCTAACTATGGCTACACCTTC,CASTGGANYGYTF
TRBV15,.,16,.,TRBJ2-2,TGTGCCACCAGCAGTCTGAGGGGGACGGGTACCGGGGAGCTGTTTTTT,CATSSLRGTGTGELFF
TRBV5-1,many,14,.,TRBJ2-3,TGCGCCAGCAGCTCGCAGGTTGCAACAGATACGCAGTATTTT,CASSSQVATDTQYF
TRBV6-5,.,16,TRBD1,TRBJ1-2,TGTGCCAGCAGTTACGGAACGGACAGGGTGGCCTATGGCTACACCTTC,CASSYGTDRVAYGYTF
TRBV28,.,14,TRBD1,TRBJ2-7,TGTGCCACGACAGGGGCTCAGGTTCCCTACGAGCAGTACTTC,CATTGAQVPYEQYF
TRBV27,.,18,.,TRBJ1-6,TGTGCCAGCAGTCTCATGACAGGATCAAGCTCCTATAATTCACCCCTCCACTTT,CASSLMTGSSSYNSPLHF